A single T cell receptor beta chain is shown here with its context. The antigen is not known. This specimen belongs to a study of cytomegalovirus exposure and HLA in healthy donors. Study-wide results and caveats: Some V segments, TRBV6-2 and TRBV6-3 among them, were indistinguishable and were therefore excluded. In vitro confirmation showed three CMV-associated chains to be CMV antigen specific.

The CDR3 contains 13 residues. V was pared by 5 bases and J by 5 bases, with 4 bases of the junction left unmatched. The germline gives CDR1 LNHDA, CDR2 SQIVND (reference sequence). The PCR ran on 60 Vbeta and 13 Jbeta primers. Clones were sequenced by immunoSEQ multiplex PCR, and TCRdb holds only the in-frame ones, with some missing. The profile shows 100,000 to 150,000 clones, around 81% of them singletons. What was sequenced was PBMCs. The source of this sequence is a woman aged 50 to 60 in good health and CMV-seronegative. This chain links TRBV19 with TRBJ2-7; 9 bases are shared with TRBD1. The CDR3 here is CASSQGQGNEQYF. Written as DNA, the CDR3 is TGTGCCAGTAGTCAGGGACAGGGAAACGAGCAGTACTTC. Combining the CDR3 with reference TRBV19 and TRBJ2-7 gives the whole variable domain DGGITQSPKYLFRKEGQNVTLSCEQNLNHDAMYWYRQDPGQGLRLIYYSQIVNDFQKGDIAEGYSVSREKKESFPLTVTSAQKNPTAFYLCASSQGQGNEQYFGPGTRLTVT.